These 23 T cell receptor beta chains were sequenced from one sample in a study of T cell responses to AZD1222 COVID-19 vaccine. Assay used: immunoSEQ multiplex PCR; TCRdb lists only in-frame clones, some missing. Of more than 150,000 clones in the sample, about 90% were seen once. The material sequenced was peripheral blood, taken 28 days after the second AZD1222 dose. These receptors were taken from an adult who received the AZD1222 COVID-19 vaccine.

The chain is built from TRBV10-3 and TRBJ1-4; 10 bases agree with TRBD1. Trimming took 7 bases from V and 4 from J; bases not matched to a gene: 15. CDR1 and CDR2 (germline): ENHRY, SYGVKD. This CDR3 comprises 18 residues. The CDR3 spells CAIIEGGQGPPYNEKLFF. DNA for the CDR3: TGTGCCATCATCGAGGGGGGACAGGGGCCCCCGTATAATGAAAAACTGTTTTTT.

The V call is TRBV18, the J call TRBJ2-5, with 11 bases that match TRBD2. The CDR3 loop spans 17 amino acids. The J segment lost 2 bases and the V segment lost 2 bases, leaving 7 bases of the junction unmatched. Per the germline V gene, CDR1 is KGHSH and CDR2 is LQKENI. In DNA, the CDR3 is TGTGCCAGCTCACCAAAGGGGACTAGCGGAACTCAAGAGACCCAGTACTTC. Translating gives CASSPKGTSGTQETQYF.

The genes are TRBV28 and TRBJ1-1, with D perhaps TRBD1 (5 bases). Trimming pared 6 bases from V and 10 bases from J, leaving 18 bases between. Germline lookup yields CDR1 MDHEN and CDR2 SYDVKM. The length of the CDR3 is 13 residues. CDR3 sequence reads: CASSSRGPRVAFF. CDR3 nucleotide sequence: TGTGCCAGCAGCTCGAGGGGCCCAAGGGTAGCTTTCTTT.

The J gene is TRBJ2-5, the V gene TRBV6-1; 14 positions match TRBD2. CDR3 size: 17 residues. Looked up from germline, CDR1 is MNHNS and CDR2 is SASEGT. V trimming: 1 base; J trimming: 5 bases; junction bases outside the gene matches: 6. The CDR3 nucleotides read TGTGCCAGCAGTGAAGGGGGGACTAGCGGGAGTTTGGAGACCCAGTACTTC. Translation: CASSEGGTSGSLETQYF.

The gene calls are TRBV5-4 and TRBJ1-1; TRBD1 aligns across 8 bases. The CDR3 loop spans 15 amino acids. After removal of 0 bases from V and 6 bases from J, the junction contained 7 bases not matched to a gene. The germline CDR1 and CDR2 sequences are SGHNT and YYREEE (reference sequence). The DNA of the CDR3 is TGTGCCAGCAGCTTGGGCAGGGGGCTTGGGGCTGAAGCTTTCTTT. This gives the protein CASSLGRGLGAEAFF.

The DNA of the CDR3 is TGTGCCAGCTTGGCAGGGCTAGGGGCAAACTATGGCTACACCTTC. As protein: CASLAGLGANYGYTF. The chain couples TRBV6-6 to TRBJ1-2; D is perhaps TRBD1 (5 bases). Germline lookup yields CDR1 MNHNY and CDR2 SVGAGI (reference sequence). This CDR3 has 15 amino acids. V was pared by 8 bases and J by 2 bases, with 18 bases between.

CDR3 region: CASSLPGQIVMNTEAFF. CDR3 coding DNA: TGTGCCAGCAGCCTCCCGGGACAGATAGTCATGAACACTGAAGCTTTCTTT. The J gene is TRBJ1-1, the V gene TRBV11-2; TRBD1 aligns across 7 bases. CDR3 length: 17 amino acids. V lost 5 bases and J lost 0; bases outside the gene matches: 12. Germline V lookup: CDR1 SGHAT, CDR2 FQNNGV.

This sequence joins TRBV7-4 and TRBJ2-4; weak D call: TRBD1 (6 bases). CDR3 size: 16 residues. V lost 7 bases and J lost 1, with 17 bases in between. The germline V gene has CDR1 SGHVT and CDR2 SQSDAQ. The CDR3 DNA is TGTGCCAGCACCTGGACAGACCCATGCGCCAAAAACATTCAGTACTTC. Translating gives CASTWTDPCAKNIQYF.

The chain has TRBV11-2 and TRBJ2-7; tentative D call: TRBD1 (5 bases). There are 12 residues in the CDR3. V dropped 6 bases and J dropped 2 bases, with 8 bases sitting between them. In germline, CDR1 is SGHAT, CDR2 FQNNGV. In nucleotides, the CDR3 is TGTGCCAGCAGTTTGACAGCCTACGAGCAGTACTTC. Its translation is CASSLTAYEQYF.

The J gene is TRBJ2-5, the V gene TRBV5-1; the D gene is possibly TRBD2 (7 bases). Trimming took 7 bases from V and 3 from J, leaving 19 bases between them. CDR1 is SGHRS and CDR2 is YFSETQ in the germline V gene. This CDR3 comprises 15 residues. The CDR3 DNA reads as TGCGCCAGCGAAAGGGGGGGGACCAATAAAGAGACCCAGTACTTC. It translates to CASERGGTNKETQYF.

This clone appeared once. V is TRBV19 and J is TRBJ2-1, with D maybe TRBD1 (6 bases). Trimming took off 5 bases at V and 5 bases at J, with 19 bases between the two ends. Looked up from germline, CDR1 is LNHDA and CDR2 is SQIVND (reference sequence). The CDR3 has 16 residues. CDR3 sequence reads: CASSWGMAGAHNEQFF. As DNA, the CDR3 is TGTGCCAGTAGTTGGGGGATGGCAGGGGCACACAATGAGCAGTTCTTC. Full variable domain (missing parts from reference TRBV19 and TRBJ2-1): DGGITQSPKYLFRKEGQNVTLSCEQNLNHDAMYWYRQDPGQGLRLIYYSQIVNDFQKGDIAEGYSVSREKKESFPLTVTSAQKNPTAFYLCASSWGMAGAHNEQFFGPGTRLTVL.

The J gene is TRBJ1-1, the V gene TRBV2, with 8 bases fitting TRBD1. The CDR3 length is 14 residues. Germline V gives CDR1 SNHLY, CDR2 FYNNEI. J gave up 4 bases and V 6 bases, and 7 bases lay outside the gene matches. The CDR3 sequence is CASRATGETTEAFF. The CDR3 nucleotides read TGTGCCAGCAGAGCGACAGGGGAGACCACTGAAGCTTTCTTT.

This chain uses TRBV24-1 with TRBJ1-2; 8 bases match TRBD1. The CDR3 is made up of 15 amino acids. Germline V gene data show CDR1 as KGHDR and CDR2 as SFDVKD. V lost 9 bases, J lost 3 bases, and 11 bases stayed unmatched. The CDR3 here is CATAKQGEWDYGYTF. The CDR3 DNA reads TGTGCCACCGCCAAACAGGGGGAATGGGACTATGGCTACACCTTC.

The genes are TRBV19 and TRBJ1-1; 9 bases map to TRBD1. The germline gives CDR1 LNHDA, CDR2 SQIVND (reference sequence). This CDR3 spans 15 amino acids. V was pared by 4 bases and J by 4 bases, with 7 bases of the junction left unmatched. In DNA, the CDR3 is TGTGCCAGTAGTACGGACAGGGGTTGGGGCACTGAAGCTTTCTTT. It codes for CASSTDRGWGTEAFF.

The rearrangement joins TRBV30 to TRBJ1-2, with unresolved D. The germline CDR1 and CDR2 sequences are GTSNPN and SVGIG (reference sequence). Trimming removed 0 bases at V and 8 bases at J, with 16 bases between. The CDR3 is made up of 14 amino acids. The chain's CDR3 is CAWSVALAAGGYTF. The CDR3 DNA is TGTGCCTGGAGTGTAGCCTTGGCAGCGGGGGGCTACACCTTC.

The CDR3 loop is CASSLPPTGKFQPQHF. Here the CDR3 DNA reads TGTGCCAGCAGCTTACCCCCAACAGGGAAGTTTCAGCCCCAGCATTTT. This chain links TRBV7-8 with TRBJ1-5; D may be TRBD1 (6 bases). The germline CDR1 and CDR2 sequences are SGHVS and FQNEAQ. CDR3 length equals 16 residues. The V end lost 2 bases, the J end lost 6 bases, and 17 bases lay between the germline ends.

V usage is TRBV4-1 and J usage is TRBJ2-5, with TRBD2 identical over 11 bases. CDR3 length equals 16 residues. Germline V gene sequence: CDR1 MGHRA, CDR2 YSYEKL. V dropped 2 bases and J dropped 2; count of bases not matched to a gene: 4. The CDR3 is CASSQLASGGQETQYF. The CDR3 DNA sequence: TGCGCCAGCAGCCAATTGGCTAGCGGGGGGCAAGAGACCCAGTACTTC.

The chain combines TRBV19 with TRBJ1-5, with TRBD1 matching 8 bases. The length of the CDR3 is 15 residues. V dropped 6 bases and J dropped 0; count of bases not matched to a gene: 4. Germline V gene lookup returns CDR1 LNHDA and CDR2 SQIVND (reference sequence). The DNA of the CDR3 is TGTGCCAGTAGGCTGACAGGGGTTAGCAATCAGCCCCAGCATTTT. It is translated as CASRLTGVSNQPQHF. Drawing the rest from reference TRBV19 and TRBJ1-5, the complete variable domain is DGGITQSPKYLFRKEGQNVTLSCEQNLNHDAMYWYRQDPGQGLRLIYYSQIVNDFQKGDIAEGYSVSREKKESFPLTVTSAQKNPTAFYLCASRLTGVSNQPQHFGDGTRLSIL.

The chain combines TRBV7-9 with TRBJ2-4; tentative D call: TRBD2 (6 bases). Trimming pared 8 bases from V and 1 base from J, leaving 24 bases between. CDR3 size: 18 residues. CDR1 and CDR2 from the germline V gene are SEHNR and FQNEAQ (reference sequence). The CDR3 spells CASGFGGGNVRAKNIQYF. CDR3 nucleotide sequence: TGTGCCAGCGGTTTCGGGGGAGGAAATGTCCGGGCCAAAAACATTCAGTACTTC.

The gene calls are TRBV9 and TRBJ2-1; no clear D. The CDR3 runs to 11 residues. The V and J ends lost 3 bases and 4 bases respectively, with 2 bases between them. CDR1 is SGDLS and CDR2 is YYNGEE in the germline V gene. The CDR3 coding sequence is TGTGCCAGCAGCGGTTACAATGAGCAGTTCTTC. As protein: CASSGYNEQFF.

CDR3 in DNA: TGTGCCAGCAGCTTGTTTGGGGCAACTAATGAAAAACTGTTTTTT. Translating gives CASSLFGATNEKLFF. The genes are TRBV5-5 and TRBJ1-4; D call uncertain. The germline CDR1 and CDR2 sequences are SGHKS and YYEKEE (reference sequence). V was trimmed by 1 base and J by 0 bases, leaving 7 bases between them. CDR3 size: 15 residues.

CDR3 nucleotide sequence: TGCGCCAGCAGCTTGGCCGAGGGCCCCCATGGAAAGTTCTTC. Its protein product is CASSLAEGPHGKFF. This chain uses TRBV5-1 with TRBJ2-1; tentatively, D is TRBD2 (5 bases). Germline values: CDR1 SGHRS, CDR2 YFSETQ. V was trimmed by 0 bases and J by 14 bases, leaving 18 bases between them. This CDR3 is 14 amino acids long.

The CDR3 loop reads CASRKGVAGYQETQYF. CDR3 in DNA: TGTGCCAGCCGCAAAGGGGTAGCGGGCTACCAAGAGACCCAGTACTTC. The V call is TRBV28, the J call TRBJ2-5; 7 bases line up with TRBD2. V lost 8 bases, J lost 0 bases, and 12 bases stayed unmatched. CDR1 and CDR2 from the germline V gene are MDHEN and SYDVKM. This CDR3 has 16 residues.